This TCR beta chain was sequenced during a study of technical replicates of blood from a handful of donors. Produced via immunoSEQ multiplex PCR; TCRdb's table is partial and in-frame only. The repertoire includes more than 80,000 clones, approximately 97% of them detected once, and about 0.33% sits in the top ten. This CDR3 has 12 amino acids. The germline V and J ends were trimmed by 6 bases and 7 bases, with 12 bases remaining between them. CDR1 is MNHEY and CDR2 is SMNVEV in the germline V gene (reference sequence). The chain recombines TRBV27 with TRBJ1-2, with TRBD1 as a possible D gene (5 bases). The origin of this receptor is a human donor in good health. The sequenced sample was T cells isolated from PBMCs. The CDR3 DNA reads TGTGCCAGCAGCTCAGGGCCGGCTGGCTACACCTTC. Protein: CASSSGPAGYTF.